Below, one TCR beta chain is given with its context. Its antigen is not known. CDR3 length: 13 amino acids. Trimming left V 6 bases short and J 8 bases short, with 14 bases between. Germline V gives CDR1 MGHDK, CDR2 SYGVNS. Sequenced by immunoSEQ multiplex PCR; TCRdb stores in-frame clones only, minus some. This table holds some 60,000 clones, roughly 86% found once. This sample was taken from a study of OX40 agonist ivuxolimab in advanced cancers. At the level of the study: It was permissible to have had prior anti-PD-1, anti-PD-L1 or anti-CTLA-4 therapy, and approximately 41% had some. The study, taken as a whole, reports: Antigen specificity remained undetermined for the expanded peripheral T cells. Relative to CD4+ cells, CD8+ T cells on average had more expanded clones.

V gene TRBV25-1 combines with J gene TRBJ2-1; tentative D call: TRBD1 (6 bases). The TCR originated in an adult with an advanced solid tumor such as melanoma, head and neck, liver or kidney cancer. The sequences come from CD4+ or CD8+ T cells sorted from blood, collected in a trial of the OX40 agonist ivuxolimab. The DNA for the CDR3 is TGTGCCAGCAGAGATTCAGGGGTCTATGAGCAGTTCTTC. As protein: CASRDSGVYEQFF.